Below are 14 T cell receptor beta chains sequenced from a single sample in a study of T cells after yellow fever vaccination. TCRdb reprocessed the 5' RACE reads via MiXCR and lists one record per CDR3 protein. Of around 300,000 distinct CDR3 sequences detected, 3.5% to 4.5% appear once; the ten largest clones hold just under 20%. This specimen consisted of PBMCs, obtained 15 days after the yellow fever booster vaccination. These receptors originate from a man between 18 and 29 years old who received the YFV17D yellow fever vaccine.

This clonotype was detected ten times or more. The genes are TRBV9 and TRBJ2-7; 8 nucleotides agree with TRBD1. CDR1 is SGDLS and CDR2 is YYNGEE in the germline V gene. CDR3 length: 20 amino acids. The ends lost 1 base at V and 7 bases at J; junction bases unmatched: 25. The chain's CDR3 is CASSVKRFLRRQGATEEQYV. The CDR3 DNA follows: TGTGCCAGCAGCGTAAAGCGATTCCTAAGGCGGCAGGGGGCTACGGAGGAGCAGTACGTC.

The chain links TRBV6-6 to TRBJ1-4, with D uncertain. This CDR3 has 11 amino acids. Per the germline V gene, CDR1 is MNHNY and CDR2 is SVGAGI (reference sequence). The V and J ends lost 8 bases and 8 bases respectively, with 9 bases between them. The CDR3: CASSPLEKLFF. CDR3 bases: TGTGCCAGCTCCCCACTCGAAAAACTGTTTTTT.

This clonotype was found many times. The CDR3 is CASSQARYSSTDTQYF. Written as DNA, the CDR3 is TGCGCCAGCAGCCAAGCCCGATACTCTAGCACAGATACGCAGTATTTT. V and J are TRBV4-1 and TRBJ2-3; D is unclear. The CDR3 extends over 16 amino acids. The ends were cut back, 1 base at V and 0 bases at J, with 11 bases in the middle. Germline values: CDR1 MGHRA, CDR2 YSYEKL.

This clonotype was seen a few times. The CDR3 DNA reads TGTGCCATCAGTGAAGTAGGGGGCTCCTACAATGAGCAGTTCTTC. The encoded protein is CAISEVGGSYNEQFF. The V gene is TRBV10-3, the J gene TRBJ2-1, with D perhaps TRBD1 (6 bases). The CDR3 length is 15 residues. Germline assignment: CDR1 ENHRY and CDR2 SYGVKD. The ends were cut back, 3 bases at V and 0 bases at J, with 9 bases in the middle.

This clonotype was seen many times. The CDR3 DNA follows: TGTGCCAGCAGTAGACTAGTCTACGAGCAGTACGTC. Translating gives CASSRLVYEQYV. The chain has TRBV7-9 and TRBJ2-7, with D tentatively TRBD2 (6 bases). The CDR3 is 12 residues long. Between the trimmed V and J ends, which lost 6 bases and 3 bases, there was a span of 9 bases. In germline, CDR1 is SEHNR, CDR2 FQNEAQ (reference sequence).

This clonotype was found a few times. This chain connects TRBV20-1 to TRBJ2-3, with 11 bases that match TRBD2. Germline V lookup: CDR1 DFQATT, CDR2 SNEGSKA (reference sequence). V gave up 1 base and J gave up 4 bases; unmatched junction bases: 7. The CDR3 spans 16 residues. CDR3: CSARGVAGGMSDTQYF. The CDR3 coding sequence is TGCAGTGCTAGAGGGGTAGCGGGGGGGATGTCAGATACGCAGTATTTT.

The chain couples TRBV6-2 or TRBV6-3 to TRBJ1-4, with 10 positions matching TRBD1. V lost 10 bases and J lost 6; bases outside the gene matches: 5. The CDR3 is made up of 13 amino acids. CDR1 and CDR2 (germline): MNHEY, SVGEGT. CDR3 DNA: TGTGCCATCTCCGGGACAGGGGATGAAAAACTGTTTTTT. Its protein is CAISGTGDEKLFF.

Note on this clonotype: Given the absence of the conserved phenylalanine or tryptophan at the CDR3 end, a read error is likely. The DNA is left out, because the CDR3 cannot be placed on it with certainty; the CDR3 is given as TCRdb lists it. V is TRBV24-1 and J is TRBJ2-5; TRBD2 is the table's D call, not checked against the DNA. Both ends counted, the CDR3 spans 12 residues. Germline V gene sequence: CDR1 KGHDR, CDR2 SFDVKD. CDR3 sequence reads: CATSDRLAGPSL.

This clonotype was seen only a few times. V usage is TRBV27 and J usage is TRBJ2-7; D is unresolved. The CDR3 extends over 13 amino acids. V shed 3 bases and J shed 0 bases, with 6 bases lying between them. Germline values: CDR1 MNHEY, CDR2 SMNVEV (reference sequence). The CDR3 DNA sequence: TGTGCCAGCAGTTTGTTCAACTCCTACGAGCAGTACTTC. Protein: CASSLFNSYEQYF.

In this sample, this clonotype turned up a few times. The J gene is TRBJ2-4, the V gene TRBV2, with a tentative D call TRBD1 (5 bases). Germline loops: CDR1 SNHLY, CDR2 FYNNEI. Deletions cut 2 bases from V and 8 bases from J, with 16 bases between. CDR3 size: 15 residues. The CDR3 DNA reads TGTGCCAGCAGTGAATCGTTGGCTGGGGCGGACATTCAGTACTTC. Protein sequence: CASSESLAGADIQYF.

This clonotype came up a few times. CDR3 protein: CASSQDPTEGRVVFF. CDR3 DNA sequence: TGTGCCAGCAGCCAAGATCCGACCGAAGGGAGGGTGGTATTCTTC. The chain uses TRBV3-1 and TRBJ2-1, with 7 nucleotides matching TRBD2. The junction had 15 bases not matched to a gene; V was cut back by 0 bases and J by 16 bases. CDR3 length equals 15 residues. Germline assignment: CDR1 LGHDT and CDR2 YNNKEL (reference sequence).

CDR3 amino acids: CASSSGTGDMNEKLFF. The CDR3 DNA reads as TGCGCCAGCAGCTCAGGGACAGGGGATATGAATGAAAAACTGTTTTTT. This chain uses TRBV5-1 with TRBJ1-4; 10 bases are shared with TRBD1. This CDR3 has 16 amino acids. V was clipped by 3 bases and J by 5 bases; unmatched bases: 7. Germline CDR1 and CDR2: SGHRS and YFSETQ.

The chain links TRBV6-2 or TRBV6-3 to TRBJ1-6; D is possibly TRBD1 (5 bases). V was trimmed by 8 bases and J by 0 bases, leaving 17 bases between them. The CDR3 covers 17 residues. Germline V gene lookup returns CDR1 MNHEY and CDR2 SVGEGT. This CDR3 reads CASSREGRSSYNSPLHF. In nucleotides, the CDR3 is TGTGCCAGCTCGAGGGAGGGGAGGAGCTCCTATAATTCACCCCTCCACTTT.

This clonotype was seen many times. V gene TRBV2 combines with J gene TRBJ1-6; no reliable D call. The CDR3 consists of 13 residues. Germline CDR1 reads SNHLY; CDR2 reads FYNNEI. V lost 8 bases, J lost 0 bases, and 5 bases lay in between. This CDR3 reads CASLDSYNSPLHF. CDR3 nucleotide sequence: TGTGCCAGCCTGGACTCCTATAATTCACCCCTCCACTTT.